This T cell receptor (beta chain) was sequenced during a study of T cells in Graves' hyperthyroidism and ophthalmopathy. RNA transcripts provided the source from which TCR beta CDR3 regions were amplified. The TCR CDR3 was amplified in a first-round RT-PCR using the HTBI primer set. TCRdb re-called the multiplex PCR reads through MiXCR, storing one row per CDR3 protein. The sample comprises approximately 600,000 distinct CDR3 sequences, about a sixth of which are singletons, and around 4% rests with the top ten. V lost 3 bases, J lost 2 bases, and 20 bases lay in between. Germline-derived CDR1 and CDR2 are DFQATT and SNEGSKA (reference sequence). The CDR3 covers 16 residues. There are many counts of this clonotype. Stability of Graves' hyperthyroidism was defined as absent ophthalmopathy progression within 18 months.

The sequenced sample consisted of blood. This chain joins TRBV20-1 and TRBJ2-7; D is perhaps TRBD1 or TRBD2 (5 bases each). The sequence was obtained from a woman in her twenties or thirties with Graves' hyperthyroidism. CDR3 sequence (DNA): TGCAGTGCTAGCGGTATCGGGGAAGGGGCCCCCTACGAGCAGTACTTC. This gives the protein CSASGIGEGAPYEQYF.